The clone carrying this T cell receptor beta chain was found a few times. These data are taken from a study of identical twins. One entry per CDR3 protein, called by TCRdb with MiXCR from the 5' RACE reads. The table has 750,000 to 950,000 distinct CDR3 sequences, roughly 12% seen once; the top ten hold around 1.5%. Trimming removed 2 bases at V and 1 base at J, with 7 bases between. The CDR3 runs to 14 residues. The data were also submitted as part of a second study, on yellow fever vaccine responses in identical twins. This second study says: Among the twins, the vaccine T cell response reportedly seemed partly convergent and partly personalized.

The origin of this receptor is a woman aged 18-29 years in good health. Sequencing input: PBMCs. This chain uses TRBV12-3 or TRBV12-4 with TRBJ2-3, with D perhaps matching TRBD1 (6 bases). DNA of the CDR3: TGTGCCAGCAGTTTACGGACAGGCACAGATACGCAGTATTTT. Amino acid sequence: CASSLRTGTDTQYF.